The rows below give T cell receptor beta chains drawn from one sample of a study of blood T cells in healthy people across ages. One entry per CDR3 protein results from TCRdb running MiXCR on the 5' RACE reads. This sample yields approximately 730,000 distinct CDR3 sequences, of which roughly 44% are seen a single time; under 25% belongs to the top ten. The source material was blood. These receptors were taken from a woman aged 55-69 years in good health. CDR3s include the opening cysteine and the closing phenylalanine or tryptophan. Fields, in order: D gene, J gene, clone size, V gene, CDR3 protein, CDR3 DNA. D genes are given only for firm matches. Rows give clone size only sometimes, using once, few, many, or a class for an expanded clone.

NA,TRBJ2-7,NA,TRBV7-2,CASSLGTRGPYEQYF,TGTGCCAGCAGCTTAGGGACTAGGGGGCCGTACGAGCAGTACTTC
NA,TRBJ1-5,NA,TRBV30,CAWAVGVGQPQHF,TGTGCCTGGGCGGTGGGGGTTGGTCAGCCCCAGCATTTT
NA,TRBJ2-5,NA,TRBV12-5,CASGLGPNEQYF,TGTGCTAGTGGACTGGGCCCCAATGAGCAGTACTTC
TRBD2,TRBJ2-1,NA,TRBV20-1,CSAQRGGNEQFF,TGCAGTGCCCAGCGGGGGGGCAATGAGCAGTTCTTC
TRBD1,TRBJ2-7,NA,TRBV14,CASSQARDRGPTYEQYF,TGTGCCAGCAGCCAAGCCCGGGACAGGGGGCCCACCTACGAGCAGTACTTC
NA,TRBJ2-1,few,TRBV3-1,CASSQAGARVEQFF,TGTGCCAGCAGCCAAGCGGGAGCCCGTGTTGAGCAGTTCTTC
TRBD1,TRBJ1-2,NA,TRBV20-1,CSATDRGYGYTF,TGCAGTGCTACGGACAGGGGCTATGGCTACACCTTC
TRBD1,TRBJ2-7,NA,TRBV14,CASSQVHPGQGSYEQYF,TGTGCCAGCAGCCAAGTTCACCCGGGACAGGGATCCTACGAGCAGTACTTC
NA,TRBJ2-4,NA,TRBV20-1,CSAARTSLTAKNIQYF,TGCAGTGCTGCAAGGACATCGCTTACAGCCAAAAACATTCAGTACTTC
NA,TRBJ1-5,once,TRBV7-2,CASSPGGTVSNQPQHF,TGTGCCAGCAGTCCCGGGGGCACAGTAAGCAATCAGCCCCAGCATTTT
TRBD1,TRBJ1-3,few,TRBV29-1,CSARTGLLSGNTIYF,TGCAGCGCCAGGACAGGCCTCCTGTCAGGAAACACCATATATTTT
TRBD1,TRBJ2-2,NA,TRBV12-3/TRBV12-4,CASSFSGGNGELFF,TGTGCCAGCAGTTTCTCAGGGGGCAACGGGGAGCTGTTTTTT
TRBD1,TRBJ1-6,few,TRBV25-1,CASVQTGLNSPLHF,TGTGCCAGCGTTCAGACAGGGCTGAATTCACCCCTCCACTTT
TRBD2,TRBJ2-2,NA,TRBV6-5,CASRTSGEVNAGELFF,TGTGCCAGCCGGACTAGCGGGGAAGTCAACGCCGGGGAGCTGTTTTTT
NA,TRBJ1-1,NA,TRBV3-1,CASSRRENTEAFF,TGTGCCAGCAGCCGAAGGGAGAACACTGAAGCTTTCTTT
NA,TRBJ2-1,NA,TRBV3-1,CASTNFYNEQFF,TGTGCCAGCACGAACTTTTACAATGAGCAGTTCTTC
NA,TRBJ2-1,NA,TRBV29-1,CSVPIRELYNEQFF,TGCAGCGTCCCCATCCGGGAACTTTACAATGAGCAGTTCTTC
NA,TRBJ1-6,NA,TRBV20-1,CSALRDSPLHF,TGCAGTGCTCTCAGGGATTCACCCCTCCACTTT
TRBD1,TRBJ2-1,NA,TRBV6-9,CASSHWDRDPDEQFF,TGTGCCAGCAGTCATTGGGACAGGGATCCTGATGAGCAGTTCTTC
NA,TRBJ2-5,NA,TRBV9,CASSVRSNGPEETQYF,TGTGCCAGCAGCGTAAGGTCAAACGGGCCGGAAGAGACCCAGTACTTC
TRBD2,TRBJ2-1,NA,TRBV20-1,CSARDIPGAGLSYNEQFF,TGCAGTGCTAGAGATATCCCCGGAGCGGGACTCTCCTACAATGAGCAGTTCTTC
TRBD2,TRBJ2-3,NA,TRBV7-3,CASSPASGSYTQYF,TGTGCCAGCAGCCCCGCTAGCGGGAGTTATACGCAGTATTTT
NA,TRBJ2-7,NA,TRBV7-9,CASSSAGAEQYF,TGTGCCAGCAGCTCTGCAGGGGCCGAGCAGTACTTC
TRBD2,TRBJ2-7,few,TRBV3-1,CASSPPTGGFYNEQYF,TGTGCCAGCAGCCCCCCCACGGGGGGTTTCTACAATGAGCAGTACTTC
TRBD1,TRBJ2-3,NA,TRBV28,CASSEAGTGLGDTQYF,TGTGCCAGCAGTGAAGCCGGGACAGGGTTGGGAGATACGCAGTATTTT
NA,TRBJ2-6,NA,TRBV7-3,CASSGTPGDNVLTF,TGTGCCAGCAGCGGGACCCCTGGGGACAACGTCCTGACTTTC
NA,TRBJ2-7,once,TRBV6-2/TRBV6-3,CASSYRDVAEQYF,TGTGCCAGCAGTTACAGGGACGTAGCAGAGCAGTACTTC
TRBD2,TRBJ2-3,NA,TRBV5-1,CASSEPLAGETDTQYF,TGCGCCAGCAGCGAGCCCCTAGCGGGGGAGACAGATACGCAGTATTTT
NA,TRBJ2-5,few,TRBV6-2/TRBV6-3,CASRDNSYNEQYF,TGTGCCAGCCGGGACAACTCCTACAATGAGCAGTACTTC
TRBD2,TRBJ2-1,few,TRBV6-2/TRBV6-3,CASSHPSGSHYGPFF,TGTGCCAGCAGCCACCCTAGCGGGAGCCACTACGGACCGTTCTTC
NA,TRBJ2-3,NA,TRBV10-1,CASRDSGGTDTQYF,TGCGCCAGCAGGGACTCCGGAGGGACAGATACGCAGTATTTT
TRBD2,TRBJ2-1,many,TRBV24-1,CATSEGGLVDNEQFF,TGTGCCACCAGTGAAGGGGGACTAGTGGACAATGAGCAGTTCTTC
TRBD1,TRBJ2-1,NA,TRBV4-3,CTSSQDTGQGFNEQFF,TGCACCAGCAGCCAAGATACCGGACAGGGGTTCAATGAGCAGTTCTTC
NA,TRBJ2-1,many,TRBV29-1,CSVTATGFNEQFF,TGCAGCGTTACTGCTACAGGGTTCAATGAGCAGTTCTTC
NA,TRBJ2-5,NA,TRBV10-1,CASSEHPQGTQYF,TGCGCCAGCAGTGAACACCCACAGGGGACCCAGTACTTC
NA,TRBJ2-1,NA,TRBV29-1,CSVEKRVNEQFF,TGCAGCGTTGAGAAAAGGGTGAATGAGCAGTTCTTC
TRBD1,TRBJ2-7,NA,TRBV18,CASSQWTGENEQYF,TGTGCCAGCTCACAGTGGACAGGGGAGAACGAGCAGTACTTC
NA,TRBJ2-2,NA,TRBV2,CASSDGQGTGELFF,TGTGCCAGCAGTGATGGGCAGGGGACCGGGGAGCTGTTTTTT
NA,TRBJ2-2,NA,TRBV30,CAWSVQAGTGELFF,TGTGCCTGGAGTGTACAGGCGGGGACCGGGGAGCTGTTTTTT
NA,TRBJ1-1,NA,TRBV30,CAERIGVSATEAFF,TGTGCAGAGAGGATAGGGGTTTCGGCCACTGAAGCTTTCTTT
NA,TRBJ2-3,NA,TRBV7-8,CASSNPTGSTGGTDTQYF,TGTGCCAGCAGCAACCCTACAGGGTCCACCGGTGGCACAGATACGCAGTATTTT
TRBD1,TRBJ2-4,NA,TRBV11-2,CASSWTGGEGTLAKNIQYF,TGTGCCAGCAGTTGGACAGGGGGCGAAGGGACCCTAGCCAAAAACATTCAGTACTTC
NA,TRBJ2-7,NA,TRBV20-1,CSARDHSSYEQYF,TGCAGTGCGCGGGACCATAGCTCCTACGAGCAGTACTTC
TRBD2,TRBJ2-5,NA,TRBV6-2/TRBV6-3,CASRYVRGVRQETQYF,TGTGCCAGCAGGTACGTGCGGGGGGTCCGCCAAGAGACCCAGTACTTC